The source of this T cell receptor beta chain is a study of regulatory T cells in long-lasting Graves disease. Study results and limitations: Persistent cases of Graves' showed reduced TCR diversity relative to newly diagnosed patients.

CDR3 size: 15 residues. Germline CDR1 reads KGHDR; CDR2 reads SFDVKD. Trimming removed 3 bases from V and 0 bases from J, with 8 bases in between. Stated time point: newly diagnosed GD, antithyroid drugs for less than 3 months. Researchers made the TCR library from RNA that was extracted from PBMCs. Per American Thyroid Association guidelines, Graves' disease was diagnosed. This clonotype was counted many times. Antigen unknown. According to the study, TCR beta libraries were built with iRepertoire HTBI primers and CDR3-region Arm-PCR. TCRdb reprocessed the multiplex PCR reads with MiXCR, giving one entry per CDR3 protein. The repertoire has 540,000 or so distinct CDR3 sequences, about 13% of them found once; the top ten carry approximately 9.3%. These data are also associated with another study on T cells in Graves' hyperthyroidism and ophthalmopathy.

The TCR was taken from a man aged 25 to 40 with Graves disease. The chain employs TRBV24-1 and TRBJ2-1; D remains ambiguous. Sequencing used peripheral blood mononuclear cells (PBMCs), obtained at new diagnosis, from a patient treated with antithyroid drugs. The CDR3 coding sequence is TGTGCCACCAGTGATCCCAAGAGCTCCTACAATGAGCAGTTCTTC. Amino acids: CATSDPKSSYNEQFF.